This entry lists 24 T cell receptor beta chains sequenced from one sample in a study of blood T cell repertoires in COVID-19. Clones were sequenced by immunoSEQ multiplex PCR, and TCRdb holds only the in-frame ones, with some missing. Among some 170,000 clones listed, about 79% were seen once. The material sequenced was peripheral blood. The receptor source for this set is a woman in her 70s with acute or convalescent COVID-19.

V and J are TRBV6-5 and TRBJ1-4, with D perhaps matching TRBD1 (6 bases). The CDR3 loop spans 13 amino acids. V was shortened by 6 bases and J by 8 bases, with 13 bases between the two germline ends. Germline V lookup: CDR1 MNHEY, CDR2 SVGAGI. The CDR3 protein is CASSNLQGEKLFF. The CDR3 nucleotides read TGTGCCAGCAGCAATTTACAGGGAGAAAAACTGTTTTTT.

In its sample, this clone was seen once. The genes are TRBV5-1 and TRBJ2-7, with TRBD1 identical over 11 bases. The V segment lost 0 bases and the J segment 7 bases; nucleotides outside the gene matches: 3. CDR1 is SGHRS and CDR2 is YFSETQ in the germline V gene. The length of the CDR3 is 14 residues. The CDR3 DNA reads TGCGCCAGCAGCTTGGGGACAGGGGGCGATGAGCAGTACTTC. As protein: CASSLGTGGDEQYF.

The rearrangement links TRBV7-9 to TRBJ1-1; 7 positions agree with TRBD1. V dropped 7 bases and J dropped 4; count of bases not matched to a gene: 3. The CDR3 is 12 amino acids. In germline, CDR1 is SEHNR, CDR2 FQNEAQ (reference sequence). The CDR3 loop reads CASTDRVTEAFF. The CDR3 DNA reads TGTGCCAGCACCGACAGGGTCACTGAAGCTTTCTTT.

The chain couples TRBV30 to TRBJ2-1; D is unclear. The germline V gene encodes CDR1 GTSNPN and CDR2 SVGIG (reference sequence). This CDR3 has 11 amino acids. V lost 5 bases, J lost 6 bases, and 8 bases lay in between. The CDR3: CAWALANEQFF. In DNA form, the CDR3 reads TGTGCCTGGGCGCTCGCCAATGAGCAGTTCTTC.

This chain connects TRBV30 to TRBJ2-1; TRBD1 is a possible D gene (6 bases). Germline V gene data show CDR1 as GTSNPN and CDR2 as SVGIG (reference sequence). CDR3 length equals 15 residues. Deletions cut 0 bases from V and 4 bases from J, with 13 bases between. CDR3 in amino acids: CAWSVAEGDYNEQFF. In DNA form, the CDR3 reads TGTGCCTGGAGTGTAGCAGAGGGGGATTACAATGAGCAGTTCTTC.

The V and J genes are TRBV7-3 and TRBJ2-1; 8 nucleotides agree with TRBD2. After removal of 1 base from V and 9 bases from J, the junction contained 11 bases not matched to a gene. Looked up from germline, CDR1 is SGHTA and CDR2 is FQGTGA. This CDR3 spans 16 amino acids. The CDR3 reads CASSLKGSGGPGEQFF. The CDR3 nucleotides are TGTGCCAGCAGCTTAAAAGGCTCGGGAGGGCCCGGTGAGCAGTTCTTC. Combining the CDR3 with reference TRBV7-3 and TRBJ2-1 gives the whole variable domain GAGVSQTPSNKVTEKGKYVELRCDPISGHTALYWYRQSLGQGPEFLIYFQGTGAADDSGLPNDRFFAVRPEGSVSTLKIQRTERGDSAVYLCASSLKGSGGPGEQFFGPGTRLTVL.

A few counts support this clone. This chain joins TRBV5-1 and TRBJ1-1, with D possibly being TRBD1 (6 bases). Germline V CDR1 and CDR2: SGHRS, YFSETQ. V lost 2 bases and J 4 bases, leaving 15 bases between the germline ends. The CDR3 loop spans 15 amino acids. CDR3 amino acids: CASSFQGLFVTEAFF. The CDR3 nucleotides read TGCGCCAGCAGCTTCCAGGGGTTGTTTGTCACTGAAGCTTTCTTT.

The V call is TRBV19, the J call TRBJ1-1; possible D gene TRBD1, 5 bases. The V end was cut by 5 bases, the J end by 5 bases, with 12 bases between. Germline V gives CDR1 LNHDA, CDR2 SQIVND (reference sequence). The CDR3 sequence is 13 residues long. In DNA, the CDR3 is TGTGCCAGTAGTCCGCGGGACCGGACTGAAGCTTTCTTT. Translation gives CASSPRDRTEAFF.

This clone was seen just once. In DNA form, the CDR3 reads TGTGCCAGCAGTGATTCAGGGGACATCCAAGAGACCCAGTACTTC. Translating it yields CASSDSGDIQETQYF. The chain recombines TRBV6-1 with TRBJ2-5; the D gene is possibly TRBD1 (6 bases). V lost 3 bases and J 1 base, leaving 12 bases between the germline ends. This CDR3 comprises 15 residues. Germline CDR1 MNHNS, CDR2 SASEGT.

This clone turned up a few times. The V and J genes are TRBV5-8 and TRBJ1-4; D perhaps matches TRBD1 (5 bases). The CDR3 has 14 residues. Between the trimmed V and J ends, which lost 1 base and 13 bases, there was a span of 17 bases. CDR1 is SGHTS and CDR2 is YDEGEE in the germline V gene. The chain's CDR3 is CASSLPGLPGGLFF. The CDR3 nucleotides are TGTGCCAGCAGCTTGCCGGGACTGCCCGGCGGACTGTTTTTT.

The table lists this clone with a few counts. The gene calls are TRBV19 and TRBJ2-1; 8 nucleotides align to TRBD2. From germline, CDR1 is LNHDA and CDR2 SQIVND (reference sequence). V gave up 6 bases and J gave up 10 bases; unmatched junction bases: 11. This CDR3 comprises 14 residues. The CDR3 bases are TGTGCCAGTAGCATAAGAGCGGGAGATTTAGAGCAGTTCTTC. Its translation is CASSIRAGDLEQFF.

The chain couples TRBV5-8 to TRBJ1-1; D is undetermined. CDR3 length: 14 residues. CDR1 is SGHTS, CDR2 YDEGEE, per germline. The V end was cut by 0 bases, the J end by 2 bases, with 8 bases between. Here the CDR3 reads CASSLAGGNTEAFF. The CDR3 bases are TGTGCCAGCAGCTTGGCCGGAGGAAACACTGAAGCTTTCTTT.

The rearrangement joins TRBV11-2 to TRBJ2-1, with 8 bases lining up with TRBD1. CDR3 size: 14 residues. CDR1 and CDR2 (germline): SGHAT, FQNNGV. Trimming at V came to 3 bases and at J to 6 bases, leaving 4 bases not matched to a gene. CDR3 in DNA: TGTGCCAGCAGCTTGACGGACAGGGTCAATGAGCAGTTCTTC. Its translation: CASSLTDRVNEQFF.

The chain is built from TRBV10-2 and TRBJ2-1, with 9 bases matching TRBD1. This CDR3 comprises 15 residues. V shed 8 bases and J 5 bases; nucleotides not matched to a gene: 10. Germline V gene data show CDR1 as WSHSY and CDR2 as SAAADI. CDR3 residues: CASFDHGTGNNEQFF. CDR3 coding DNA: TGCGCCAGCTTCGACCACGGGACAGGGAACAATGAGCAGTTCTTC.

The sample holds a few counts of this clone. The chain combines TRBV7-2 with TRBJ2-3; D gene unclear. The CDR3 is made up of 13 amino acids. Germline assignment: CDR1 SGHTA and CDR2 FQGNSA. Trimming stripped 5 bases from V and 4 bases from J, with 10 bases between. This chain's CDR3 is CASSTPLADTQYF. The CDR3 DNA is TGTGCCAGCAGCACCCCTCTAGCAGATACGCAGTATTTT.

Here the CDR3 DNA reads TGCAGCTTTAGGGGGACAGCTTCCACTGAAGCTTTCTTT. It yields the protein CSFRGTASTEAFF. The chain has TRBV29-1 and TRBJ1-1; the match to TRBD1 covers 7 bases. Looked up from germline, CDR1 is SQVTM and CDR2 is ANQGSEA. The V segment lost 8 bases and the J segment 4 bases; nucleotides outside the gene matches: 10. The CDR3 spans 13 residues.

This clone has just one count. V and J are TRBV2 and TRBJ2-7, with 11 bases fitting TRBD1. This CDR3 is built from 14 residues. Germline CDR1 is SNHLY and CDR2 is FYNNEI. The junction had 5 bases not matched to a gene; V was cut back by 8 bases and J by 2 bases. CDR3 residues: CASRPGQGAYEQYF. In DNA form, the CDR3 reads TGTGCCAGCCGCCCGGGACAGGGGGCCTACGAGCAGTACTTC.

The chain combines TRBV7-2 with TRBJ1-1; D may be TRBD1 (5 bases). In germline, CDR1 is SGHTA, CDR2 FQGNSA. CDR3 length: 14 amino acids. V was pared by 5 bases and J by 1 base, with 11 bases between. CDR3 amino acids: CASSGHRKNTEAFF. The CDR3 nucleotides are TGTGCCAGCAGCGGGCACAGGAAGAACACTGAAGCTTTCTTT.

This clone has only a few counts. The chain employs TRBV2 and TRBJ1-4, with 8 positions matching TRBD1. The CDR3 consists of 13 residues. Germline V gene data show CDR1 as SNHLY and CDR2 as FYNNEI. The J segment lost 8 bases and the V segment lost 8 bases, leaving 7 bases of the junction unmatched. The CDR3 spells CASVDRGGEKLFF. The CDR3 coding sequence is TGTGCCAGCGTTGACAGGGGAGGGGAAAAACTGTTTTTT.

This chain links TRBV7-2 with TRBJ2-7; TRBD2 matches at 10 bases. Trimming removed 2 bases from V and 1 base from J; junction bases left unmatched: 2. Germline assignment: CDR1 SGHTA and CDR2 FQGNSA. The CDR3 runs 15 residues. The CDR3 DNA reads TGTGCCAGCAGCTTAACTAGCGGGGCGTCCTACGAGCAGTACTTC. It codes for CASSLTSGASYEQYF. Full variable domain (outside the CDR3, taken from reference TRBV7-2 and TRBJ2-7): GAGVSQSPSNKVTEKGKDVELRCDPISGHTALYWYRQSLGQGLEFLIYFQGNSAPDKSGLPSDRFSAERTGGSVSTLTIQRTQQEDSAVYLCASSLTSGASYEQYFGPGTRLTVT.

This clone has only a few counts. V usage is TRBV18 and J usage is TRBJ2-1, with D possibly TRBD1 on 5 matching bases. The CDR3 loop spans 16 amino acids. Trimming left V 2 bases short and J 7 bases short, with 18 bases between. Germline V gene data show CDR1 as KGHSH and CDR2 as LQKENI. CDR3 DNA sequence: TGTGCCAGCTCACCAAACGTAGGGGTGCTATTAAATGAGCAGTTCTTC. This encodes CASSPNVGVLLNEQFF.

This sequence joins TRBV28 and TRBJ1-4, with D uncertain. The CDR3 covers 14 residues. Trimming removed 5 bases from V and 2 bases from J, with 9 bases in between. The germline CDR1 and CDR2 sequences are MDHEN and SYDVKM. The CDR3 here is CASSTPATNEKLFF. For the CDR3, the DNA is TGTGCCAGCAGTACCCCAGCGACTAATGAAAAACTGTTTTTT. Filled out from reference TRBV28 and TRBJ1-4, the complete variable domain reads DVKVTQSSRYLVKRTGEKVFLECVQDMDHENMFWYRQDPGLGLRLIYFSYDVKMKEKGDIPEGYSVSREKKERFSLILESASTNQTSMYLCASSTPATNEKLFFGSGTQLSVL.

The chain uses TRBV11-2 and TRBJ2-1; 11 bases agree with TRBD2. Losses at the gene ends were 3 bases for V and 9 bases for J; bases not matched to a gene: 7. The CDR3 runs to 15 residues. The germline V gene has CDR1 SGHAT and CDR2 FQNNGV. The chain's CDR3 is CASSLSLAGGGEQFF. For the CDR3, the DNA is TGTGCCAGCAGCTTGAGTCTAGCGGGAGGAGGTGAGCAGTTCTTC.

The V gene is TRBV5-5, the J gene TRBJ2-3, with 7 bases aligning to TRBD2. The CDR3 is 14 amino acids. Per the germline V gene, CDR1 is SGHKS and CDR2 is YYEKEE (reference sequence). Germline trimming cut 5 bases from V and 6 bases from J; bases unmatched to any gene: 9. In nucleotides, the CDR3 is TGTGCCAGCAGATCGACACTAGCGCCGGATACGCAGTATTTT. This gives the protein CASRSTLAPDTQYF.